A selection of T cell receptor beta chains follows, all from one sample in a study of CD8 T cells in Susac syndrome. TCRdb ran MiXCR on the immunoSEQ multiplex PCR reads and lists one entry per CDR3 protein. The data show 100,000 to 150,000 distinct CDR3 sequences, less than 95% seen once. The sample was CD4+ T cells from PBMCs. The receptors shown here come from a human donor with multiple sclerosis. Both conserved end residues are part of each CDR3. The D gene is left open where the match is weak. Expanded clones get a size class; other rows say once, few or many, or leave the size out.

>-|-|TRBV5-1|TRBJ1-1
TGCGCCAGCAGCCCTGCGACACCGAACACTGAAGCTTTCTTT
CASSPATPNTEAFF
>-|-|TRBV6-5|TRBJ2-3
TGTGCCAGCAGTTACTCGATAGGTGGAGGGGGAGATACGCAGTATTTT
CASSYSIGGGGDTQYF
>-|-|TRBV18|TRBJ1-1
TGTGCCAGCTCACCACCTGGCACCGACGAAGCTTTCTTT
CASSPPGTDEAFF
>-|-|TRBV29-1|TRBJ1-1
TGCAGCGTTGAAAGAGGTGTCACTGAAGCTTTCTTT
CSVERGVTEAFF
>TRBD2|-|TRBV12-3/TRBV12-4|TRBJ2-5
TGTGCCAGCAGTCCTAGCGGGAGAGAGACCCAGTACTTC
CASSPSGRETQYF
>TRBD1|-|TRBV19|TRBJ1-5
TGTGCCAGTACCCGGGACAGGCCGAATCAGCCCCAGCATTTT
CASTRDRPNQPQHF
>TRBD1|-|TRBV5-1|TRBJ2-7
TGCGCCAGCAGCTTGGATGGTGGGACAGCTGGGTTCTCCTACGAGCAGTACTTC
CASSLDGGTAGFSYEQYF
>-|-|TRBV19|TRBJ2-2
TGTGCCAGTACGGCAGCCAAGAAAACCGGGGAGCTGTTTTTT
CASTAAKKTGELFF
>-|-|TRBV18|TRBJ2-7
TGTGCCAGCTCACCGAAGACTCCTAGCGAGCAGTACTTC
CASSPKTPSEQYF
>-|-|TRBV3-1|TRBJ1-1
TGTGCCAGCAGCCACGACGGGGGCAGTGAAGCTTTCTTT
CASSHDGGSEAFF
>-|-|TRBV9|TRBJ1-1
TGTGCCAGCAGCGTAGCCCAGAACACTGAAGCTTTCTTT
CASSVAQNTEAFF
>-|-|TRBV9|TRBJ2-2
TGTGCCAGCAGCGTAGTCCCAGGAACTAACACCGGGGAGCTGTTTTTT
CASSVVPGTNTGELFF
>-|-|TRBV29-1|TRBJ1-4
TGCAGCGTTGAAATCTTGGGGCAGACTAATGAAAAACTGTTTTTT
CSVEILGQTNEKLFF
>-|-|TRBV4-2|TRBJ2-3
TGTGCCAGCAGCCAAGATCCGGCCAGCACAGATACGCAGTATTTT
CASSQDPASTDTQYF
>-|-|TRBV6-5|TRBJ2-1
TGTGCCAGCAGAGGAACCCCAGGGCAGTTCTTC
CASRGTPGQFF
>TRBD2|-|TRBV10-3|TRBJ2-2
TGTGCCATCAGAGGCGGGAGTCACACCGGGGAGCTGTTTTTT
CAIRGGSHTGELFF
>-|few|TRBV19|TRBJ1-2
TGTGCCAGTAGTAGCGGGCCTCGCGACTATGGCTACACCTTC
CASSSGPRDYGYTF
>-|once|TRBV2|TRBJ1-5
TGTGCCAGCAGGAGCGGCAGTTTTAGCAATCAGCCCCAGCATTTT
CASRSGSFSNQPQHF
>-|-|TRBV7-2|TRBJ1-1
TGTGCCAGCAGCTTAGATGTAGACACTGAAGCTTTCTTT
CASSLDVDTEAFF
>TRBD1|-|TRBV6-5|TRBJ2-1
TGTGCCAGCAGTTATCCCCGACAGGGGCGGCAGGATGAGCAGTTCTTC
CASSYPRQGRQDEQFF
>-|-|TRBV6-6|TRBJ2-3
TGTGCCAGCAGTTACCAGGGGAGCAGAACAGATACGCAGTATTTT
CASSYQGSRTDTQYF
>-|once|TRBV9|TRBJ2-3
TGTGCCAGCAGCGTGAGCAGGGCCTCCACAGATACGCAGTATTTT
CASSVSRASTDTQYF
>-|-|TRBV6-1|TRBJ1-5
TGTGCCAGCTTTCGGGAAGGGGCTGGGAATCAGCCCCAGCATTTT
CASFREGAGNQPQHF
>-|-|TRBV18|TRBJ1-1
TGTGCCAGCTCACCACAGGGGCAAGGGTTTCACACTGAAGCTTTCTTT
CASSPQGQGFHTEAFF
>TRBD1|-|TRBV4-1|TRBJ2-3
TGCGCCAGCAGCCTGGGCCCACCGGGACAGGGTATTGATACGCAGTATTTT
CASSLGPPGQGIDTQYF
>-|-|TRBV29-1|TRBJ2-2
TGCAGCGGGACCCGGGGAACCGGGGAGCTGTTTTTT
CSGTRGTGELFF
>-|-|TRBV7-2|TRBJ1-2
TGTGCCAGCAGCTTGACGGGAGATATTAACTATGGCTACACCTTC
CASSLTGDINYGYTF
>-|-|TRBV4-1|TRBJ2-7
TGCGCCAGCAGCCAAGCTGGGAACTCCGGCTGGGGGCCCTACGAGCAGTACTTC
CASSQAGNSGWGPYEQYF
>TRBD1|-|TRBV4-1|TRBJ2-1
TGCGCCAGCAGCCAAGACCTCGGACAGGGGGCCTACAATGAGCAGTTCTTC
CASSQDLGQGAYNEQFF
>-|-|TRBV7-2|TRBJ1-2
TGTGCCAGCAGCTTTGGCACTAACTATGGCTACACCTTC
CASSFGTNYGYTF
>-|-|TRBV7-2|TRBJ2-3
TGTGCCAGCAGCTTAGATAGACCGAGCCGACGCACAGATACGCAGTATTTT
CASSLDRPSRRTDTQYF
>-|-|TRBV19|TRBJ1-3
TGTGCCAGTAGTATAGAGGAAACTGGAAACACCATATATTTT
CASSIEETGNTIYF
>-|-|TRBV6-5|TRBJ1-2
TGTGCCAGCAGGGGGGGGAGTAGCTACACCTTC
CASRGGSSYTF
>TRBD1|-|TRBV3-1|TRBJ2-1
TGTGCCAGCAGCCATGGGACAGTCGGGAATGAGCAGTTCTTC
CASSHGTVGNEQFF
>TRBD1|-|TRBV24-1|TRBJ2-5
TGTGCCACCAGTGAGCCTACCGGGACAGGGGCAGAGACCCAGTACTTC
CATSEPTGTGAETQYF
>TRBD2|once|TRBV29-1|TRBJ2-2
TGCAGCGTTGGAGCGGGAGGGCCGGGCGGGGAGCTGTTTTTT
CSVGAGGPGGELFF
>-|-|TRBV20-1|TRBJ1-1
TGCAGTGCTCGCCAGAATCCCGGCACTGAAGCTTTCTTT
CSARQNPGTEAFF
>-|-|TRBV5-1|TRBJ2-6
TGCGCCAGCAGCTTGTTCAACGGAGGGCCTGGGGCCAACGTCCTGACTTTC
CASSLFNGGPGANVLTF
>-|-|TRBV12-3/TRBV12-4|TRBJ2-7
TGTGCCAGCAGTCGTACCTACGAGCAGTACTTC
CASSRTYEQYF
>TRBD2|-|TRBV19|TRBJ2-1
TGTGCCAGTAGTGTCCGGCTAGCGGGAGGATTCTACAATGAGCAGTTCTTC
CASSVRLAGGFYNEQFF
>TRBD1|-|TRBV11-2|TRBJ2-7
TGTGCCAGCAGCTTAGCCAGGGGGCTAACCTACGAGCAGTACTTC
CASSLARGLTYEQYF
>-|-|TRBV5-4|TRBJ2-7
TGTGCCAGCAGCTCCGGCCGGGGGATGGGCGAGCAGTACTTC
CASSSGRGMGEQYF
>-|-|TRBV18|TRBJ1-1
TGTGCCAGCTCACGACAGGAGGCTAGGGCTGAAGCTTTCTTT
CASSRQEARAEAFF
>TRBD1|-|TRBV10-1|TRBJ2-7
TGCGCCAGCAGTGAGTTCGGACAGGGAAACTCCTACGAGCAGTACTTC
CASSEFGQGNSYEQYF
>TRBD1|few|TRBV15|TRBJ1-5
TGTGCCACCAGCAGACCCGGGACAGGGAATAGCAATCAGCCCCAGCATTTT
CATSRPGTGNSNQPQHF
>-|-|TRBV30|TRBJ2-5
TGTGCCTGGAGTCCCACGGAGACCCAGTACTTC
CAWSPTETQYF
>TRBD1|-|TRBV20-1|TRBJ1-1
TGCAGTGCTACCTGGGACAGGGGCCCTGAAGCTTTCTTT
CSATWDRGPEAFF
>-|-|TRBV7-9|TRBJ1-2
TGTGCCAGCAGGTTATCCTACCGGGAAGCTGTACTTGGCTACACCTTC
CASRLSYREAVLGYTF
>TRBD2|-|TRBV20-1|TRBJ2-5
TGCAGTGCTAGGTGGCTAGCGGGAGTCGGAGAGACCCAGTACTTC
CSARWLAGVGETQYF
>-|-|TRBV27|TRBJ2-5
TGTGCCAGCAGTTTTCGGACTCCGACGGAGACCCAGTACTTC
CASSFRTPTETQYF
>-|-|TRBV5-6|TRBJ1-4
TGTGCCAGCAGTCCATGGGCCGGAGAAAAACTGTTTTTT
CASSPWAGEKLFF
>-|-|TRBV20-1|TRBJ1-6
TGCAGTGCTGGGTCGGGGGCCCACGGTGATTCACCCCTCCACTTT
CSAGSGAHGDSPLHF
>TRBD2|-|TRBV7-2|TRBJ2-7
TGTGCCAGCAGCTTAACTTCGGGGGGGGACTGGTCCTACGAGCAGTACTTC
CASSLTSGGDWSYEQYF
>TRBD1|-|TRBV18|TRBJ1-4
TGTGCCAGCTCACCTCGCCGGACAGGAAATGAAAAACTGTTTTTT
CASSPRRTGNEKLFF
>TRBD1|-|TRBV18|TRBJ1-4
TGTGCCAGCTCACCGACAGGGACTAATGAAAAACTGTTTTTT
CASSPTGTNEKLFF
>-|-|TRBV5-5|TRBJ1-1
TGTGCCAGCAGGAGAGCACCAGCGGGGAACACTGAAGCTTTCTTT
CASRRAPAGNTEAFF
>-|-|TRBV11-1|TRBJ1-4
TGTGCCAGCAGCATGACGGATAATGAAAAACTGTTTTTT
CASSMTDNEKLFF
>-|-|TRBV19|TRBJ1-2
TGTGCCAGTCAGGCCCTGGAGGCCTATGGCTACACCTTC
CASQALEAYGYTF
>-|once|TRBV7-2|TRBJ2-1
TGTGCCAGCAGCCGCCTAGGTTGGGAGCAGTTCTTC
CASSRLGWEQFF
>TRBD1|once|TRBV6-6|TRBJ1-1
TGTGCCAGCGGTCCGGGACAGGGGGCCGGGAACACTGAAGCTTTCTTT
CASGPGQGAGNTEAFF